The T cell receptor (beta chain) described here comes from a study of blood T cell repertoires in COVID-19. Study context: The United States, Italy and Spain supplied acute and convalescent COVID-19 samples.

Everyone who took part was about 18 to 89 years old, and they came from about 25 US areas. Participants reported their clinical history, and cohort assignment relied on those reports. As handled by the study authors: Amplified reference gene primers provided the basis for estimating nucleated cell counts. The method was immunoSEQ multiplex PCR; TCRdb's version includes in-frame clones alone and lacks a portion of them. V and J calls and clone size are given by that table; D and trimming were obtained from the DNA. The sample carries roughly 500,000 clones, roughly nine tenths recorded once. This CDR3 has 15 residues. Germline-derived CDR1 and CDR2 are KGHDR and SFDVKD. The J segment lost 7 bases and the V segment lost 3 bases, leaving 3 bases of the junction unmatched.

The V call is TRBV24-1, the J call TRBJ2-1; 12 positions match TRBD2. The sequence was collected from an older woman who had recovered from COVID-19. The sequenced sample was PBMCs or T cells enriched from blood (not recorded which). The CDR3 nucleotides are TGTGCCACCAGTGATCCTAGCGGGGGGGGGAATGAGCAGTTCTTC. This translates into CATSDPSGGGNEQFF.